The source of this TCR beta chain is a study of tumor-infiltrating lymphocytes in primary liver carcinoma. Comments on this clonotype: The CDR3 end shows no conserved phenylalanine or tryptophan, and so a read error is likely.

Priming with a constant-region primer yielded TCR beta cDNA from 450 to 550 ng total RNA. Libraries covering TCR beta were generated through three nested multiplex PCR rounds (using a slightly modified ARM-PCR). TCRdb re-called the multiplex PCR reads with MiXCR, one entry per CDR3 protein. Counted here are around 100,000 distinct CDR3 sequences, approximately 70% occurring once; the ten biggest clones make up approximately 12%. Bulk tissue was left unsorted, and RNA and DNA were co-extracted from about 19-30 mg of it. The origin of this receptor is a woman aged 60-70 years with primary liver carcinoma and hepatitis B virus infection. The sample was liver tumor tissue from sampling region 2. Described subset: tumor region T2, inferior pole.

CDR3 in amino acids: CSINRGLGTEAFL. The CDR3 nucleotides read TGCAGCATCAACAGGGGATTAGGCACTGAAGCTTTCCTT. The chain employs TRBV29-1 and TRBJ1-1; 7 positions match TRBD1. V lost 8 bases and J lost 4; bases outside the gene matches: 10. CDR3 length: 13 amino acids. From germline, CDR1 is SQVTM and CDR2 ANQGSEA.